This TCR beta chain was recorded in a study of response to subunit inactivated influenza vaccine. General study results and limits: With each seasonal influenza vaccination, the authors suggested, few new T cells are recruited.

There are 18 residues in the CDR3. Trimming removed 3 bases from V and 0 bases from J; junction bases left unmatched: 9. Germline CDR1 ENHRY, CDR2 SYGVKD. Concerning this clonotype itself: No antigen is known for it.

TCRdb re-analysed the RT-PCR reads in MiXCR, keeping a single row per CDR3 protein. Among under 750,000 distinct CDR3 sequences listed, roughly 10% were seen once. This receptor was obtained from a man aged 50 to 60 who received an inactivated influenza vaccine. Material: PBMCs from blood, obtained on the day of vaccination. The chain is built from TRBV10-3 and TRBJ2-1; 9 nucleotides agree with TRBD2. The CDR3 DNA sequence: TGTGCCATCAGTGATCTCAGACTAGCGGATAGCTCCTACAATGAGCAGTTCTTC. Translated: CAISDLRLADSSYNEQFF.